These T cell receptor beta chains were read from a single sample in a study of patients and donors after allogeneic stem cell transplantation. TCRdb used MiXCR to reprocess the RT-PCR reads, holding one entry per CDR3 protein. The table records 110,000 or so distinct CDR3 sequences, around 35% of them present only once. Sequencing was done on a sample of blood, either unsorted or a sorted T cell fraction (not recorded which). The receptors come from a human donor who was either an allogeneic HSCT recipient or a stem cell or donor lymphocyte infusion donor (not recorded which). It is not recorded whose cells these are; they may come from a transplant donor. The CDR3 runs from the conserved cysteine through the conserved F or W. The D gene is left open where the match is weak. Clone size is shown for a subset of rows, as once, few, many or a class of expanded clone.

clone_size d_call j_call v_call cdr3_aa cdr3_nt
few TRBD2 TRBJ2-7 TRBV6-5 CASRSPPGLAGSYEQYF TGTGCCAGCAGATCTCCCCCGGGACTAGCGGGATCCTACGAGCAGTACTTC
few NA TRBJ2-7 TRBV20-1 CSARGRGGHEQYF TGCAGTGCTAGAGGGCGAGGGGGGCACGAGCAGTACTTC
NA NA TRBJ1-2 TRBV5-1 CASRTPLTETGYTF TGCGCCAGCAGAACCCCACTGACAGAGACCGGCTACACCTTC
once NA TRBJ2-7 TRBV28 CASSRSVSYEQYF TGTGCCAGCAGTCGTAGTGTTTCCTACGAGCAGTACTTC
NA TRBD1 TRBJ1-1 TRBV18 CASSLGTGGGSAFF TGTGCCAGCTCACTGGGGACAGGGGGCGGATCGGCTTTCTTT
NA NA TRBJ1-5 TRBV20-1 CSAKSDGNQPQHF TGCAGTGCTAAGTCAGATGGCAATCAGCCCCAGCATTTT
NA TRBD2 TRBJ2-1 TRBV7-9 CASIKRGTSGHNEQFF TGTGCCAGCATCAAACGGGGGACTAGCGGGCACAATGAGCAGTTCTTC
few NA TRBJ2-2 TRBV28 CAGNGFGTGELFF TGTGCTGGTAATGGATTTGGCACCGGGGAGCTGTTTTTT
NA TRBD1 TRBJ1-1 TRBV28 CASSYYGTAEAFF TGTGCCAGCAGTTACTACGGGACAGCTGAAGCTTTCTTT
NA TRBD2 TRBJ2-3 TRBV5-1 CASSPLAGADTQYF TGCGCCAGCAGCCCTTTAGCGGGAGCAGATACGCAGTATTTT
few NA TRBJ2-4 TRBV20-1 CSVAKGRGLTKNIQYF TGCAGTGTTGCTAAGGGCCGAGGGCTAACCAAAAACATTCAGTACTTC
NA TRBD2 TRBJ2-1 TRBV20-1 CSARLAGVYEQFF TGCAGTGCTAGACTAGCGGGAGTCTATGAGCAGTTCTTC
NA NA TRBJ2-5 TRBV29-1 CSVTSKRETQYF TGCAGCGTAACCTCAAAAAGGGAGACCCAGTACTTC
NA NA TRBJ1-1 TRBV28 CASEDRNTEAFF TGTGCCAGCGAGGACAGGAACACTGAAGCTTTCTTT
many NA TRBJ1-4 TRBV6-5 CASRPARATNEKLFF TGTGCCAGCAGACCGGCCCGTGCAACTAATGAAAAACTGTTTTTT
few NA TRBJ1-1 TRBV29-1 CSVERTGRAFF TGCAGCGTAGAGAGGACCGGCCGAGCTTTCTTT
NA NA TRBJ2-1 TRBV3-1 CASSRYKGGGSDNEQFF TGTGCCAGCAGCCGCTACAAGGGTGGAGGGTCCGACAATGAGCAGTTCTTC
few TRBD1 TRBJ1-4 TRBV7-2 CASSLQGTTNEKLFF TGTGCCAGCAGCCTACAGGGGACAACTAATGAAAAACTGTTTTTT
few NA TRBJ1-1 TRBV12-3/TRBV12-4 CASRPRAGEAFF TGTGCCAGCAGACCCCGGGCGGGTGAAGCTTTCTTT
few NA TRBJ1-2 TRBV20-1 CSALLDYGYTF TGCAGTGCCCTACTGGACTATGGCTACACCTTC
NA NA TRBJ1-2 TRBV7-2 CASSSRPREGYGYTF TGTGCCAGCAGCTCGCGACCGCGAGAGGGCTATGGCTACACCTTC
NA NA TRBJ2-1 TRBV6-2/TRBV6-3 CASSYTPPTRVRNEQFF TGTGCCAGCAGTTACACCCCACCGACTAGGGTACGTAATGAGCAGTTCTTC